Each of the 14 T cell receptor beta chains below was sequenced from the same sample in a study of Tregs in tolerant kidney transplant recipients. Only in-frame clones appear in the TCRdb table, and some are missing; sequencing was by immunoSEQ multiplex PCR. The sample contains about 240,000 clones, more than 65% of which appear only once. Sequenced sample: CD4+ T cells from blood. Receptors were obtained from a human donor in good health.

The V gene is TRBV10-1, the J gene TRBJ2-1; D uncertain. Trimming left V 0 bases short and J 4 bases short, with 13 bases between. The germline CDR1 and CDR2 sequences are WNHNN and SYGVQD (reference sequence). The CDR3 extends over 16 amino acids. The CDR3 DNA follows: TGCGCCAGCAGTGAGTCGGGCGGTCACGGATACAATGAGCAGTTCTTC. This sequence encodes CASSESGGHGYNEQFF.

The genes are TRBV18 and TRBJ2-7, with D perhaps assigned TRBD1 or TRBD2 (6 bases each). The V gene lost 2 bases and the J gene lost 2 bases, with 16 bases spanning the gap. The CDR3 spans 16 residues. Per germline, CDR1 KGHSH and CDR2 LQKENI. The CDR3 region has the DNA TGTGCCAGCTCACCAATCGGGCCGGGGGCTACCTACGAGCAGTACTTC. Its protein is CASSPIGPGATYEQYF.

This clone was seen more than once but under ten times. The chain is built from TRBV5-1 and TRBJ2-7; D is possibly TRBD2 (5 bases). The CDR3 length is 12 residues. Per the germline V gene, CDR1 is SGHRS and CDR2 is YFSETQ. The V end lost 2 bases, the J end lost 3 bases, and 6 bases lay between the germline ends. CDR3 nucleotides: TGCGCCAGCAGCTTTCGGGGCTACGAGCAGTACTTC. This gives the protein CASSFRGYEQYF.

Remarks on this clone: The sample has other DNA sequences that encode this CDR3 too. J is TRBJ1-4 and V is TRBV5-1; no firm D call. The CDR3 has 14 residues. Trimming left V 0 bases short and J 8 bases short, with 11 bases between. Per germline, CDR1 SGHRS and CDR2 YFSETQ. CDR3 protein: CASSLVPGNEKLFF. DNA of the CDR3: TGCGCCAGCAGCTTGGTTCCAGGCAACGAAAAACTGTTTTTT.

The CDR3 nucleotides read TGCGCCAGCAGCTTGCTGCCTAGCGGGGACTACAATGAGCAGTTCTTC. Its protein is CASSLLPSGDYNEQFF. This rearrangement joins TRBV5-1 to TRBJ2-1, with 9 positions matching TRBD2. The CDR3 has 16 residues. Germline CDR1 reads SGHRS; CDR2 reads YFSETQ. J gave up 3 bases and V 1 base, and 5 bases lay outside the gene matches.

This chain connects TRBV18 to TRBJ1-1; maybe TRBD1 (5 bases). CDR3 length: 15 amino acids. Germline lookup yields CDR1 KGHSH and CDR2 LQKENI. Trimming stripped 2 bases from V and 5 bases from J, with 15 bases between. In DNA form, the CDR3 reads TGTGCCAGCTCACCAAGGAGGGGCTCAGAAACTGAAGCTTTCTTT. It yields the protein CASSPRRGSETEAFF. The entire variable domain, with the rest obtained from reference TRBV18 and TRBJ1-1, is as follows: NAGVMQNPRHLVRRRGQEARLRCSPMKGHSHVYWYRQLPEEGLKFMVYLQKENIIDESGMPKERFSAEFPKEGPSILRIQQVVRGDSAAYFCASSPRRGSETEAFFGQGTRLTVV.

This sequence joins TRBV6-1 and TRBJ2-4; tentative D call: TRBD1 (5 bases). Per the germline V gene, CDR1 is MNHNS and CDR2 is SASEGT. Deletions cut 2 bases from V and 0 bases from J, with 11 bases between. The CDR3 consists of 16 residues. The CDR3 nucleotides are TGTGCCAGCAGTGAAAGCAGGGAACTAGCCAAAAACATTCAGTACTTC. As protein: CASSESRELAKNIQYF.

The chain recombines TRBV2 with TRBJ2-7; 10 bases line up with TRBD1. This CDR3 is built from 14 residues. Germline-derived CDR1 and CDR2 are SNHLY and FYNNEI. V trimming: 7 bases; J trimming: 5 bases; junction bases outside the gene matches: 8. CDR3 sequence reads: CASTEGQGFDEQYF. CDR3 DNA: TGTGCCAGCACCGAGGGACAGGGGTTCGACGAGCAGTACTTC.

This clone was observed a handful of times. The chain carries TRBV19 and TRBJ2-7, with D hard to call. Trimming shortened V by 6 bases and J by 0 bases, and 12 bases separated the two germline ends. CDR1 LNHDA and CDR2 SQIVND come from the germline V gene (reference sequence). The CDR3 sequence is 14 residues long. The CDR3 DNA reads TGTGCCAGTAGCCGGGCCCTTCACTCCTACGAGCAGTACTTC. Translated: CASSRALHSYEQYF.

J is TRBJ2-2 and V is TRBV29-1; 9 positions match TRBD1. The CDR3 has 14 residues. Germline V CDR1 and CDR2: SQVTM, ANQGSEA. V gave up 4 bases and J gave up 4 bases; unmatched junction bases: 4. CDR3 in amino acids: CSVGHRGLTGELFF. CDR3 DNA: TGCAGCGTTGGGCACAGGGGGCTCACCGGGGAGCTGTTTTTT.

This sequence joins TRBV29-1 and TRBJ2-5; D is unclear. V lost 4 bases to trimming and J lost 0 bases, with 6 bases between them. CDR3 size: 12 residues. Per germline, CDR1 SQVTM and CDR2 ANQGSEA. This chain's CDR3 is CSVGRYQETQYF. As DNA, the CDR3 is TGCAGCGTTGGCCGGTACCAAGAGACCCAGTACTTC.

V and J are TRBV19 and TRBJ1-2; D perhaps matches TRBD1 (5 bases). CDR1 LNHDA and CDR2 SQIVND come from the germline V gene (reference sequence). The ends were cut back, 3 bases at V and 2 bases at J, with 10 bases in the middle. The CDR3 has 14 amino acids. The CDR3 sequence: CASSIAGFNYGYTF. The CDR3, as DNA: TGTGCCAGTAGTATCGCAGGGTTCAACTATGGCTACACCTTC.

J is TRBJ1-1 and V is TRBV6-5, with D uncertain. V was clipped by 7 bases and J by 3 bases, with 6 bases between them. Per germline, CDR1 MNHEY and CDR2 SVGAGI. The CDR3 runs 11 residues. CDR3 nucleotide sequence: TGTGCCAGCAACCTACACACTGAAGCTTTCTTT. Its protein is CASNLHTEAFF.

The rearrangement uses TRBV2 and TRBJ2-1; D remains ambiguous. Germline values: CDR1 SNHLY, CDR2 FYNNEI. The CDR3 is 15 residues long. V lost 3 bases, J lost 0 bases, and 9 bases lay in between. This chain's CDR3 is CASSDTESSYNEQFF. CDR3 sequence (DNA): TGTGCCAGCAGTGACACAGAGAGCTCCTACAATGAGCAGTTCTTC.